This T cell receptor beta chain emerged from a study of T-cell reconstitution after alpha-beta-depleted transplantation in children. Unique molecular identifiers were incorporated during preparation of the TCRbeta library. TCRdb re-called the PCR reads with MiXCR, one entry per CDR3 protein. Of about 610,000 distinct CDR3 sequences in the sample, over 9.5% were seen once. CDR3 size: 12 residues. The V end was cut by 7 bases, the J end by 4 bases, with 13 bases between. Germline V gene sequence: CDR1 SQVTM, CDR2 ANQGSEA. This chain links TRBV29-1 with TRBJ1-1; no clear D gene. The receptor comes from a human donor who donated a stem cell graft to a child with acute myeloid leukemia. The sample in question was PBMCs from the stem cell graft donor, obtained from the stem cell graft. The CDR3 loop is CSAPDGVTEAFF. The CDR3 DNA is TGCAGCGCCCCCGATGGGGTCACTGAAGCTTTCTTT.